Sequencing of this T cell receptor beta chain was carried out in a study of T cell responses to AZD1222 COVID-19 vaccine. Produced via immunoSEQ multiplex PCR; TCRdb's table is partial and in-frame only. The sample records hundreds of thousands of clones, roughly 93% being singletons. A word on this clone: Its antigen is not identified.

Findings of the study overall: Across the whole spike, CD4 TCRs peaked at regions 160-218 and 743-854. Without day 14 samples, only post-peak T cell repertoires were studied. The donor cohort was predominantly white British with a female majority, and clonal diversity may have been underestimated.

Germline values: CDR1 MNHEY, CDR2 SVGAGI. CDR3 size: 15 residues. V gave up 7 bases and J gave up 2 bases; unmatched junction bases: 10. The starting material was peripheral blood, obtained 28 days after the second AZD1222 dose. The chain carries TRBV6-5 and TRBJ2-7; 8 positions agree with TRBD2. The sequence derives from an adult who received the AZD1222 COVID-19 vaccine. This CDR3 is CASTPGGGQPYEQYF. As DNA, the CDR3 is TGTGCCAGCACCCCCGGGGGGGGGCAACCCTACGAGCAGTACTTC.